What follows are 15 T cell receptor beta chains derived from one specimen sequenced in a study of blood T cell repertoires in COVID-19. Produced via immunoSEQ multiplex PCR; TCRdb's table is partial and in-frame only. In the table there are 100,000 to 150,000 clones, 86% of which are singletons. The source material was peripheral blood. These receptors were collected from a human donor in a cohort sampled during active COVID-19.

This clone has more than one count but fewer than ten. This chain connects TRBV2 to TRBJ2-7; the match to TRBD2 covers 8 bases. Germline CDR1 and CDR2: SNHLY and FYNNEI. Trimming removed 1 base from V and 0 bases from J; junction bases left unmatched: 2. The CDR3 extends over 15 amino acids. The CDR3 sequence: CASSEGSGSSYEQYF. CDR3 nucleotides: TGTGCCAGCAGTGAAGGGAGCGGGAGCTCCTACGAGCAGTACTTC.

The genes are TRBV4-1 and TRBJ2-1, with 10 bases identical to TRBD2. This CDR3 has 16 amino acids. V shed 0 bases, J shed 12 bases, and the junction held 11 bases outside the gene matches. Germline V gives CDR1 MGHRA, CDR2 YSYEKL. The DNA for the CDR3 is TGCGCCAGCAGCCAAGATTGGAGCGGGAGGGCCTTTTTGCAGTTCTTC. Amino acid sequence: CASSQDWSGRAFLQFF.

Only one count was recorded for this clone. The chain employs TRBV5-1 and TRBJ2-3, with 15 bases aligning to TRBD2. Germline V gene data show CDR1 as SGHRS and CDR2 as YFSETQ. This CDR3 is built from 16 residues. Losses at the gene ends were 3 bases for V and 5 bases for J; bases not matched to a gene: 4. The DNA for the CDR3 is TGCGCCAGCAGCTCCCGGACTAGCGGGAGGGGAGATACGCAGTATTTT. Its translation is CASSSRTSGRGDTQYF.

As DNA, the CDR3 is TGCGCCAGCGCTCCAAGGGCTAGCGGTCCAACCGGGGAGCTGTTTTTT. The encoded protein is CASAPRASGPTGELFF. The J gene is TRBJ2-2, the V gene TRBV5-1, with 7 bases fitting TRBD2. The ends lost 7 bases at V and 5 bases at J; junction bases unmatched: 14. The CDR3 covers 16 residues. Germline-derived CDR1 and CDR2 are SGHRS and YFSETQ.

The chain uses TRBV6-4 and TRBJ2-1; a possible D gene is TRBD2 (7 bases). The V and J ends lost 6 bases and 9 bases respectively, with 21 bases between them. CDR1 and CDR2 from the germline V gene are MRHNA and SNTAGT. The CDR3 length is 15 residues. The CDR3 spells CASRGQAGIVGEQFF. The CDR3 DNA is TGTGCCAGCAGGGGACAAGCGGGAATAGTGGGTGAGCAGTTCTTC.

J is TRBJ2-1 and V is TRBV20-1; 14 bases fit TRBD2. Trimming removed 3 bases from V and 2 bases from J; junction bases left unmatched: 9. Germline-derived CDR1 and CDR2 are DFQATT and SNEGSKA (reference sequence). The CDR3 length is 18 residues. The CDR3 sequence is CSASLPSGLAGAYNEQFF. The CDR3 DNA is TGCAGTGCTAGTCTGCCCTCGGGACTAGCGGGAGCCTACAATGAGCAGTTCTTC.

This CDR3 reads CASSGRALAPSYNEQFF. Written as DNA, the CDR3 is TGCGCCAGCAGCGGACGAGCGCTAGCACCATCCTACAATGAGCAGTTCTTC. The V gene is TRBV5-1, the J gene TRBJ2-1; possible D gene TRBD2, 5 bases. V lost 4 bases to trimming and J lost 1 base, with 18 bases between them. Germline CDR1 is SGHRS and CDR2 is YFSETQ. The CDR3 runs 17 residues.

The J gene is TRBJ2-7, the V gene TRBV19; D is ambiguous. Germline-derived CDR1 and CDR2 are LNHDA and SQIVND (reference sequence). CDR3 size: 14 residues. The ends were cut back, 3 bases at V and 0 bases at J, with 9 bases in the middle. Written as DNA, the CDR3 is TGTGCCAGTAGTATGAACCCGAGCTCCTACGAGCAGTACTTC. Translating gives CASSMNPSSYEQYF.

This chain uses TRBV3-1 (or the pseudogene TRBV3-2) with TRBJ2-5; D gene unclear. Trimming took off 4 bases at V and 4 bases at J, with 13 bases between the two ends. This CDR3 region has 14 residues. Germline CDR1 is LGHDT and CDR2 is YNNKEL (reference sequence). Here the CDR3 reads CASSLDAVAETQYF. The CDR3 coding sequence is TGTGCCAGCAGCCTTGATGCAGTGGCAGAGACCCAGTACTTC.

This chain uses TRBV4-3 with TRBJ1-2; D might be TRBD1 (6 bases). V gave up 1 base and J gave up 6 bases, with 12 bases separating them. Per germline, CDR1 LGHNA and CDR2 YSLEER. CDR3 length: 14 amino acids. In DNA, the CDR3 is TGCGCCAGCAGCCAAGGGGGGCGCCCCCATGGCTACACCTTC. Translated: CASSQGGRPHGYTF.

The chain links TRBV7-2 to TRBJ2-1; TRBD2 aligns across 13 bases. The CDR3 runs to 17 residues. From germline, CDR1 is SGHTA and CDR2 FQGNSA. After removal of 5 bases from V and 7 bases from J, the junction contained 11 bases not matched to a gene. The CDR3 sequence: CASSPSGLAGAQNEQFF. CDR3 in DNA: TGTGCCAGCAGCCCCTCCGGACTAGCGGGGGCACAAAATGAGCAGTTCTTC.

J is TRBJ2-3 and V is TRBV10-1, with a possible D match to TRBD2 (5 bases). Germline V gene lookup returns CDR1 WNHNN and CDR2 SYGVQD (reference sequence). CDR3 length: 15 amino acids. V was trimmed by 9 bases and J by 4 bases, leaving 20 bases between them. CDR3 coding DNA: TGCGCCAGTTCTCCGGCGGTTGTGAGGGCAGATACGCAGTATTTT. It specifies CASSPAVVRADTQYF.

The J gene is TRBJ2-2, the V gene TRBV6-2 or TRBV6-3, with TRBD1 matching over 10 bases. V lost 5 bases to trimming and J lost 3 bases; unmatched junction nucleotides: 6. The V gene's germline CDR1 is MNHEY and CDR2 SVGEGT. This CDR3 spans 16 amino acids. CDR3 region: CASSRPGTGDTGELFF. The CDR3 region has the DNA TGTGCCAGCAGTCGACCCGGGACAGGGGACACCGGGGAGCTGTTTTTT.

V gene TRBV5-4 combines with J gene TRBJ1-4, with TRBD1 matching over 10 bases. The CDR3 runs 16 residues. Germline CDR1 SGHNT, CDR2 YYREEE (reference sequence). Trimming at V came to 4 bases and at J to 9 bases, leaving 12 bases not matched to a gene. The CDR3 region is CASSGGTGAGDKKLFF. The DNA of the CDR3 is TGTGCCAGCAGCGGGGGGACAGGGGCTGGAGATAAAAAACTGTTTTTT. Complete variable domain (other parts from reference TRBV5-4 and TRBJ1-4): ETGVTQSPTHLIKTRGQQVTLRCSSQSGHNTVSWYQQALGQGPQFIFQYYREEENGRGNFPPRFSGLQFPNYSSELNVNALELDDSALYLCASSGGTGAGDKKLFFGSGTQLSVL.

The chain combines TRBV7-9 with TRBJ2-2; 7 positions match TRBD2. Per the germline V gene, CDR1 is SEHNR and CDR2 is FQNEAQ (reference sequence). The length of the CDR3 is 15 residues. The junction had 15 bases not matched to a gene; V was cut back by 6 bases and J by 11 bases. CDR3 loop: CASSTGAGEGHELFF. The CDR3 DNA is TGTGCCAGCAGTACCGGGGCGGGAGAGGGGCATGAGCTGTTTTTT.